A selection of T cell receptor beta chains follows, all from one sample in a study of cytotoxic CD8 clonotypes in ibrutinib-treated CLL. The assay was immunoSEQ multiplex PCR, and TCRdb's table has in-frame clones only and misses some. The sample includes 130,000 or so clones, 70% to 90% seen only once; the top ten take around 2%. The source material was PBMCs, sampled after 24 months of ibrutinib treatment. Every receptor here comes from a human donor with chronic lymphocytic leukemia. The CDR3 runs from the conserved cysteine through the conserved F or W. The D gene is left open where the match is weak. Expanded clones are given a class, and other clones once, few, many or no size at all.

.	TRBJ1-2	.	TRBV28	CASSSTGPLYGYTF	TGTGCCAGCAGTTCCACAGGACCGCTCTATGGCTACACCTTC
.	TRBJ1-2	TRBD1	TRBV5-6	CASSSRDRAYGYTF	TGTGCCAGCAGCTCCCGGGACAGGGCGTATGGCTACACCTTC
.	TRBJ2-6	TRBD1	TRBV25-1	CASSGTGPISGANVLTF	TGTGCCAGCAGTGGGACAGGGCCTATCTCTGGGGCCAACGTCCTGACTTTC
.	TRBJ2-7	.	TRBV7-2	CASSQIYEQYF	TGTGCCAGCAGCCAGATCTACGAGCAGTACTTC
.	TRBJ1-1	.	TRBV9	CASSPSGRTLNTEAFF	TGTGCCAGCAGCCCATCAGGACGAACGCTGAACACTGAAGCTTTCTTT
.	TRBJ2-1	TRBD2	TRBV4-2	CASSIAQSGGNEQFF	TGTGCCAGCAGCATCGCTCAGTCGGGAGGAAATGAGCAGTTCTTC
.	TRBJ2-1	TRBD1	TRBV27	CASSFGTELYNEQFF	TGTGCCAGCAGTTTCGGGACAGAACTCTACAATGAGCAGTTCTTC
.	TRBJ2-3	TRBD1	TRBV5-1	CASNLGLQGAADTQYF	TGCGCCAGCAACTTGGGGTTACAGGGGGCCGCAGATACGCAGTATTTT
.	TRBJ2-1	TRBD2	TRBV4-2	CASSYIGSGSQTYNEQFF	TGTGCCAGCAGCTATATAGGGAGCGGGAGCCAGACCTACAATGAGCAGTTCTTC
.	TRBJ1-2	TRBD1	TRBV30	CAWSVQGASVRGYTF	TGTGCCTGGAGTGTACAGGGGGCCTCGGTGCGGGGCTACACCTTC
.	TRBJ1-1	.	TRBV5-4	CASSWDLGGPPKLNTEAFF	TGTGCCAGCAGCTGGGATCTCGGGGGGCCACCAAAACTGAACACTGAAGCTTTCTTT
.	TRBJ2-7	.	TRBV5-1	CASSSGAPGQYF	TGCGCCAGCAGCTCAGGGGCCCCCGGGCAGTACTTC
.	TRBJ2-7	TRBD1	TRBV28	CASSSSGTESYEQYF	TGTGCCAGCAGTTCCTCCGGGACAGAGAGCTACGAGCAGTACTTC
.	TRBJ2-1	TRBD1	TRBV7-2	CASSLQGAYNEQFF	TGTGCCAGCAGCTTACAGGGGGCGTACAATGAGCAGTTCTTC
.	TRBJ2-7	.	TRBV7-2	CASSPTGPSLRQYF	TGTGCCAGCAGCCCGACTGGGCCCTCTTTGAGGCAGTACTTC
.	TRBJ1-5	TRBD1	TRBV28	CASSDRDRQPQHF	TGTGCCAGCAGCGACAGGGATAGGCAGCCCCAGCATTTT
.	TRBJ2-3	.	TRBV27	CASSLGLWDRPTDTQYF	TGTGCCAGCAGTTTGGGGTTATGGGACCGTCCCACAGATACGCAGTATTTT
few	TRBJ2-2	.	TRBV7-9	CASSEDSNTGELFF	TGTGCCAGCAGCGAGGACAGCAACACCGGGGAGCTGTTTTTT
.	TRBJ2-6	.	TRBV5-1	CASSLTGLGANVLTF	TGCGCCAGCAGCTTAACAGGGTTAGGGGCCAACGTCCTGACTTTC
.	TRBJ2-7	.	TRBV15	CATGLGPQEQYF	TGTGCCACCGGTCTAGGGCCACAAGAGCAGTACTTC
.	TRBJ1-3	TRBD1	TRBV28	CASRTPPGQSGNTIYF	TGTGCCAGCCGAACCCCTCCGGGACAGAGCGGAAACACCATATATTTT
few	TRBJ1-5	.	TRBV2	CASSEGTISNQPQHF	TGTGCCAGCAGTGAAGGGACAATTAGCAATCAGCCCCAGCATTTT
.	TRBJ1-5	TRBD1	TRBV2	CASSEGGRGGLEPQHF	TGTGCCAGCAGTGAAGGGGGCAGGGGGGGTTTGGAGCCCCAGCATTTT
.	TRBJ1-2	.	TRBV19	CASSTTWGTPNQFNYGYTF	TGTGCCAGTAGTACCACCTGGGGAACTCCAAACCAATTCAACTATGGCTACACCTTC
.	TRBJ2-3	.	TRBV5-4	CASSLIGTDTQYF	TGTGCCAGCAGCTTGATCGGCACAGATACGCAGTATTTT
.	TRBJ1-5	TRBD1	TRBV10-3	CAISEEQGYRQPQHF	TGTGCCATCAGTGAGGAACAGGGGTATCGACAGCCCCAGCATTTT
.	TRBJ2-4	TRBD1	TRBV2	CASRDRELAKNIQYF	TGTGCCAGCCGGGACAGGGAGTTAGCCAAAAACATTCAGTACTTC
.	TRBJ1-5	.	TRBV23-1	CASSPPIWGRGSNQPQHF	TGCGCCAGCAGCCCCCCAATTTGGGGAAGGGGTAGCAATCAGCCCCAGCATTTT
.	TRBJ2-7	.	TRBV29-1	CSVATYNYEQYF	TGCAGCGTTGCGACCTACAACTACGAGCAGTACTTC
.	TRBJ1-1	TRBD1	TRBV7-2	CASSLEGDRRQAFF	TGTGCCAGCAGCTTAGAGGGGGACAGACGACAAGCTTTCTTT
.	TRBJ2-7	TRBD2	TRBV2	CASSDVAGLLSNEQYF	TGTGCCAGCAGTGATGTTGCGGGACTATTAAGTAACGAGCAGTACTTC
.	TRBJ2-1	TRBD1	TRBV28	CASSTGQGSRGHEQFF	TGTGCCAGCAGTACGGGACAGGGAAGTCGGGGCCATGAGCAGTTCTTC
.	TRBJ1-1	TRBD1	TRBV5-8	CASSLWTGAGETEAFF	TGTGCCAGCAGCCTATGGACAGGGGCCGGGGAGACTGAAGCTTTCTTT
.	TRBJ2-4	.	TRBV5-5	CASSLSRQVDIQYF	TGTGCCAGCAGCTTGTCTCGGCAGGTAGACATTCAGTACTTC
.	TRBJ2-5	TRBD1	TRBV7-2	CASSGVTGQETQYF	TGTGCCAGCAGCGGGGTGACAGGGCAAGAGACCCAGTACTTC
.	TRBJ2-1	TRBD2	TRBV7-8	CASSQTSEGLNEQFF	TGTGCCAGCAGCCAAACTAGCGAGGGGCTCAATGAGCAGTTCTTC
.	TRBJ1-2	TRBD1	TRBV28	CASSFGTGGFGYTF	TGTGCCAGCAGTTTCGGGACAGGAGGTTTCGGCTACACCTTC
once	TRBJ2-7	TRBD2	TRBV6-1	CASSSRTSGDVEQYF	TGTGCCAGCAGTTCCCGGACTAGCGGGGATGTCGAGCAGTACTTC
.	TRBJ1-6	.	TRBV30	CAWSVRGIAYNSPLHF	TGTGCCTGGAGTGTAAGAGGGATAGCCTATAATTCACCCCTCCACTTT
.	TRBJ2-7	.	TRBV5-5	CASSLEGLQYF	TGTGCCAGCAGCTTGGAGGGTTTGCAGTACTTC
.	TRBJ1-6	.	TRBV5-1	CASTQAGSTNSPLHF	TGCGCCAGCACCCAGGCGGGTTCAACTAATTCACCCCTCCACTTT
.	TRBJ1-1	.	TRBV7-3	CASSLRRDSEAFF	TGTGCCAGCAGCCTCCGACGGGACTCTGAAGCTTTCTTT
few	TRBJ1-2	.	TRBV10-3	CAIGQNYGYTF	TGTGCCATCGGACAGAACTATGGCTACACCTTC
.	TRBJ2-7	.	TRBV4-2	CASSQEHLGYEQYF	TGTGCCAGCAGCCAAGAGCACCTCGGCTACGAGCAGTACTTC
.	TRBJ2-3	TRBD2	TRBV29-1	CSVTSGGASTNTQYF	TGCAGCGTTACTAGCGGGGGAGCTAGCACAAATACGCAGTATTTT
.	TRBJ2-7	.	TRBV7-8	CASSLKRTRPYEQYF	TGTGCCAGCAGCTTAAAGAGGACAAGGCCCTACGAGCAGTACTTC
.	TRBJ2-5	.	TRBV9	CASSANTGKETQYF	TGTGCCAGCAGCGCGAACACAGGGAAAGAGACCCAGTACTTC
.	TRBJ2-3	TRBD2	TRBV6-1	CASSGPNLQREGNLRDTQYF	TGTGCCAGCAGTGGACCCAACCTTCAGCGGGAGGGGAATTTGAGAGATACGCAGTATTTT
.	TRBJ2-3	.	TRBV29-1	CSVENPEGRDTQYF	TGCAGCGTTGAAAACCCGGAGGGCCGCGATACGCAGTATTTT
.	TRBJ2-7	.	TRBV7-2	CASSFLQNEQYF	TGTGCCAGCAGCTTCTTGCAGAACGAGCAGTACTTC
.	TRBJ2-7	.	TRBV5-1	CASSSGRLPEQYF	TGCGCCAGCAGCTCTGGCCGTCTTCCCGAGCAGTACTTC
.	TRBJ2-1	.	TRBV6-4	CASSEGYEQFF	TGTGCCAGCAGTGAAGGGTATGAGCAGTTCTTC
once	TRBJ2-7	.	TRBV7-3	CASSLSSASYEQYF	TGTGCCAGCAGCTTAAGTTCAGCCTCCTACGAGCAGTACTTC
.	TRBJ1-6	.	TRBV7-9	CASSTRTNSPLHF	TGTGCCAGCAGCACCCGGACTAATTCACCCCTCCACTTT
.	TRBJ2-5	TRBD2	TRBV7-9	CASSRGLAGLQETQYF	TGTGCCAGCAGTCGCGGACTAGCGGGACTCCAAGAGACCCAGTACTTC
.	TRBJ2-3	TRBD2	TRBV19	CASSRIAGGSTDTQYF	TGTGCCAGTAGCAGGATAGCGGGGGGGAGCACAGATACGCAGTATTTT
few	TRBJ1-2	.	TRBV28	CASSLYQYGYTF	TGTGCCAGCAGTTTATACCAATATGGCTACACCTTC
few	TRBJ1-2	.	TRBV5-1	CASSSTTGAWTF	TGCGCCAGCAGCTCGACGACCGGGGCCTGGACCTTC
.	TRBJ2-4	.	TRBV15	CATSRDKGTKNIQYF	TGTGCCACCAGCAGAGATAAGGGGACGAAAAACATTCAGTACTTC